Listed below are T cell receptor beta chains from one sample, sequenced in a study of cytotoxic CD8 clonotypes in ibrutinib-treated CLL. Only in-frame clones appear in the TCRdb table, and some are missing; sequencing was by immunoSEQ multiplex PCR. The sample has roughly 7,000 clones; less than 75% are singletons. The sample consisted of PBMCs, taken before ibrutinib treatment. Every receptor here comes from a human donor with chronic lymphocytic leukemia. The CDR3 runs from the conserved cysteine through the conserved F or W. Each record gives: clone size, D gene, J gene, CDR3 length, V gene, CDR3 DNA, CDR3 protein. The D gene is left open where the match is weak. Rows may omit the clone size; those that give it use once, few, many or a size class.

>NA|NA|TRBJ1-1|15|TRBV13
TGTGCCAGCAGCTTAGCTCGGGACGCTCTTAATTGGGCTTTCTTT
CASSLARDALNWAFF
>NA|TRBD2|TRBJ2-3|15|TRBV9
TGTGCCAGCAGCTGGACTAGCGGTGGCACAGATACGCAGTATTTT
CASSWTSGGTDTQYF
>NA|NA|TRBJ2-7|15|TRBV6-5
TGTGCCAGCAGTTACTCGGAGATAACCTCCTACGAGCAGTACTTC
CASSYSEITSYEQYF
>NA|NA|TRBJ2-3|17|TRBV7-9
TGTGCCAGCAGCTTAGATCCTCGACGCCTAAGCACAGATACGCAGTATTTT
CASSLDPRRLSTDTQYF
>NA|TRBD2|TRBJ2-3|16|TRBV5-1
TGCGCCAGCAGCCTCACAGCGGGGGGTTTCACAGATACGCAGTATTTT
CASSLTAGGFTDTQYF
>few|NA|TRBJ1-5|15|TRBV28
TGTGCCAGCAGTTTACGGGGGGCAGGCAATCAGCCCCAGCATTTT
CASSLRGAGNQPQHF
>NA|TRBD2|TRBJ2-1|14|TRBV10-2
TGCGCCAGCAGAAAAGCGGGAGTAGACAATGAGCAGTTCTTC
CASRKAGVDNEQFF
>NA|NA|TRBJ2-5|12|TRBV6-1
TGTGCCAGCAGTGACAGTTCCCAGACCCAGTACTTC
CASSDSSQTQYF
>NA|NA|TRBJ2-7|13|TRBV6-9
TGTGCCAGCAACAGGGAGGGTTCTTACGAGCAGTACTTC
CASNREGSYEQYF
>NA|TRBD2|TRBJ2-5|15|TRBV5-4
TGTGCCAGCAGTCCCGGACTAGCCCGACCGCGGACCCAGTACTTC
CASSPGLARPRTQYF
>NA|NA|TRBJ2-5|13|TRBV5-1
TGCGCCAGCAGCTTGGCCGGGCCGGAGACCCAGTACTTC
CASSLAGPETQYF
>NA|NA|TRBJ1-2|14|TRBV10-3
TGTGCCATCAGTGAGTCTGGACACCTGTATGGCTACACCTTC
CAISESGHLYGYTF
>once|NA|TRBJ2-1|13|TRBV7-8
TGTGCCAGCAGCTTAGACGCAGGGAGTGAGCAGTTCTTC
CASSLDAGSEQFF
>NA|NA|TRBJ2-1|17|TRBV5-4
TGTGCCAGCAGCATCGAAGACGGCAGGGTAGGGGGCAATGAGCAGTTCTTC
CASSIEDGRVGGNEQFF
>NA|NA|TRBJ2-5|13|TRBV13
TGTGCCAGCAGCTTAGGGTTGAGGGAGACCCAGTACTTC
CASSLGLRETQYF
>NA|NA|TRBJ2-7|14|TRBV19
TGTGCCAGTAGTACGGACACGTACGCCTACGAGCAGTACTTC
CASSTDTYAYEQYF
>NA|NA|TRBJ1-3|15|TRBV5-1
TGCGCCAGCAGCTTGGAGGGGCGACTTGAAGACACCATATATTTT
CASSLEGRLEDTIYF
>NA|NA|TRBJ1-1|15|TRBV10-3
TGTGCCATCAGGGAAAACGGACAGCAGAACACTGAAGCTTTCTTT
CAIRENGQQNTEAFF
>NA|NA|TRBJ1-6|13|TRBV6-6
TGTGCCAGCAGTGGTGGATTTAATTCACCCCTCCACTTT
CASSGGFNSPLHF
>NA|NA|TRBJ2-1|15|TRBV18
TGTGCCAGCTCACCATTTAGTGACAGTCACAATGAGCAGTTCTTC
CASSPFSDSHNEQFF
>NA|NA|TRBJ2-1|13|TRBV18
TGTGCCAGCTCATCGGGGGACTACAATGAGCAGTTCTTC
CASSSGDYNEQFF
>NA|TRBD1|TRBJ2-1|13|TRBV29-1
TGCAGCGCTTGGACAGGTTTATACAATGAGCAGTTCTTC
CSAWTGLYNEQFF
>few|NA|TRBJ1-4|16|TRBV4-2
TGTGCCAGCAGCCAAGATGTAGGGGGATTAGGTGAAAAACTGTTTTTT
CASSQDVGGLGEKLFF
>NA|NA|TRBJ1-6|13|TRBV6-8
TGTGCCAGCAGTGGTGGATTTAATTCACCCCTCCACTTT
CASSGGFNSPLHF
>NA|NA|TRBJ2-7|14|TRBV5-1
TGCGCCAGCAGCTTGACCCAGCGGTCCTACGAGCAGTACTTC
CASSLTQRSYEQYF
>NA|NA|TRBJ2-3|12|TRBV15
TGTGCCACCAGCAGAGTGGCAGATACGCAGTATTTT
CATSRVADTQYF
>once|NA|TRBJ2-2|13|TRBV10-2
TGCGCCAGCATGTCCGGGCTTCGGGGGGAGCTGTTTTTT
CASMSGLRGELFF
>NA|TRBD2|TRBJ2-4|16|TRBV18
TGTGCCAGCTCACTCACTAGCGGGAGTTGGGAAAACATTCAGTACTTC
CASSLTSGSWENIQYF
>NA|TRBD1|TRBJ1-2|16|TRBV6-1
TGTGCCAGCAGTGAAGGGGGGACAGGGATTAACTATGGCTACACCTTC
CASSEGGTGINYGYTF
>NA|NA|TRBJ2-1|12|TRBV19
TGTGCCAGTAGTCGTCAGGACAATGAGCAGTTCTTC
CASSRQDNEQFF
>NA|NA|TRBJ1-1|15|TRBV19
TGTGCCAGTAGTTCCGTTTATCAGGGGAGGGCTGAAGCTTTCTTT
CASSSVYQGRAEAFF
>NA|TRBD2|TRBJ2-2|16|TRBV7-9
TGTGCCAGCAGGAATAGGGGTAGCGGGAGGACCGGGGAGCTGTTTTTT
CASRNRGSGRTGELFF
>NA|NA|TRBJ1-2|17|TRBV7-8
TGTGCCAGCAGCTTAGCAGGGGGAAGGTGGGATAACTATGGCTACACCTTC
CASSLAGGRWDNYGYTF
>few|NA|TRBJ1-1|13|TRBV4-1
TGCGCCAGCAGCCACCTCTGGGACAACGAAGCTTTCTTT
CASSHLWDNEAFF
>NA|NA|TRBJ1-5|13|TRBV2
TGTGCCAGCAGCTACAGGCTTCGCCAGCCCCAGCATTTT
CASSYRLRQPQHF
>NA|TRBD2|TRBJ2-7|17|TRBV4-1
TGCGCCAGCAGCCCCCTACCCCTAGCGGGGGGGTCCTACGAGCAGTACTTC
CASSPLPLAGGSYEQYF
>NA|TRBD2|TRBJ2-1|15|TRBV5-1
TGCGCCAGCAGCTTCGGCGGGAGCGTCGACAATGAGCAGTTCTTC
CASSFGGSVDNEQFF
>NA|TRBD1|TRBJ1-1|14|TRBV10-1
TGCGCCAGCAGTGAGTGGGGGACAGGGACTGAAGCTTTCTTT
CASSEWGTGTEAFF
>NA|NA|TRBJ1-1|14|TRBV27
TGTGCCAGCAGTTTACTGCAGGGGAACACTGAAGCTTTCTTT
CASSLLQGNTEAFF
>NA|NA|TRBJ1-2|12|TRBV2
TGTGCCAGCAGTGAAGGCCTCGGGGGCTACACCTTC
CASSEGLGGYTF
>NA|NA|TRBJ1-4|14|TRBV18
TGTGCCAGCTCACCGGGACTTGCTAATGAAAAACTGTTTTTT
CASSPGLANEKLFF
>NA|TRBD1|TRBJ2-3|17|TRBV10-1
TGCGCCAGCAGTGAGTCGTTCCGTGGGACAGGGGTAGATACGCAGTATTTT
CASSESFRGTGVDTQYF
>NA|NA|TRBJ1-2|14|TRBV28
TGTGCCAGCAGTAGCAGGGGTTCTGGCTATGGCTACACCTTC
CASSSRGSGYGYTF
>NA|TRBD2|TRBJ2-3|15|TRBV9
TGTGCCAGCGGACGGGCGGGAGGACCCCTAGATACGCAGTATTTT
CASGRAGGPLDTQYF